This entry lists 29 T cell receptor beta chains sequenced from one sample in a study of T cell repertoires in cytomegalovirus infection. TCRdb reanalysed the reads using MiXCR and keeps one entry per CDR3 protein. This sample has roughly 90,000 distinct CDR3 sequences, with over 25% found just once. Their specific antigens are unknown. The sample here was CD8+ T cells from cultured PBMCs, taken from culture after CMV antigen stimulation. The origin of the receptors is a human donor in good health (CMV status not recorded). Some clones in this sample may be carry-over from other donors' samples.

In its sample, this clonotype was seen many times. The chain carries TRBV7-8 and TRBJ2-2, with D possibly matching TRBD1 (5 bases). This CDR3 is 16 amino acids long. Trimming cost V 1 base and J 4 bases, with 13 bases left between them. The germline gives CDR1 SGHVS, CDR2 FQNEAQ. CDR3 DNA: TGTGCCAGCAGCTTAGTCGTAGGGGTGAGCACCGGGGAGCTGTTTTTT. It yields the protein CASSLVVGVSTGELFF.

The table lists this clonotype with many counts. The V gene is TRBV7-6, the J gene TRBJ2-3, with 11 positions matching TRBD2. CDR3 length equals 15 residues. Germline values: CDR1 SGHVS, CDR2 FNYEAQ. The V and J ends lost 3 bases and 3 bases, in that order; junction bases with no gene match: 2. CDR3 loop: CASSFTSGGTDTQYF. The CDR3 DNA sequence: TGTGCCAGCAGCTTTACTAGCGGGGGTACAGATACGCAGTATTTT.

The rearrangement uses TRBV10-3 and TRBJ2-3; 8 bases map to TRBD2. The trim removed 0 bases at V and 0 bases at J, leaving 5 bases unmatched. The germline CDR1 and CDR2 sequences are ENHRY and SYGVKD. The CDR3 consists of 17 residues. CDR3 DNA sequence: TGTGCCATCAGTGAGTCCTGGCGGGGGGCTAGCACAGATACGCAGTATTTT. This codes for CAISESWRGASTDTQYF.

The chain links TRBV28 to TRBJ1-6; 11 nucleotides agree with TRBD1. CDR1 is MDHEN, CDR2 SYDVKM, per germline. With 8 bases clipped from V and 9 bases from J, the junction kept 3 bases outside the gene matches. The CDR3 consists of 13 residues. CDR3 sequence (DNA): TGTGCCAGCTGGACAGGGGGCGGTTCACCCCTCCACTTT. This encodes CASWTGGGSPLHF.

The rearrangement uses TRBV19 and TRBJ1-1; 7 bases are shared with TRBD1. CDR1 and CDR2 (germline): LNHDA, SQIVND (reference sequence). The CDR3 runs 13 residues. V lost 6 bases, J lost 5 bases, and 6 bases stayed unmatched. CDR3 residues: CASSATGRTEAFF. In DNA, the CDR3 is TGTGCCAGTAGCGCGACAGGGCGGACTGAAGCTTTCTTT. The full variable domain, completed using reference TRBV19 and TRBJ1-1, is DGGITQSPKYLFRKEGQNVTLSCEQNLNHDAMYWYRQDPGQGLRLIYYSQIVNDFQKGDIAEGYSVSREKKESFPLTVTSAQKNPTAFYLCASSATGRTEAFFGQGTRLTVV.

This chain connects TRBV7-6 to TRBJ2-5, with TRBD2 matching 11 bases. CDR3 length: 16 amino acids. J lost 1 base, V lost 5 bases, and 6 bases had no gene match. Germline CDR1 reads SGHVS; CDR2 reads FNYEAQ. CDR3 nucleotide sequence: TGTGCCAGCAGCACCCGACTAGCGGGGCCCCAAGAGACCCAGTACTTC. Translated, it gives CASSTRLAGPQETQYF. The full variable domain, in which reference TRBV7-6 and TRBJ2-5 provide the parts outside the CDR3, is GAGVSQSPRYKVTKRGQDVALRCDPISGHVSLYWYRQALGQGPEFLTYFNYEAQQDKSGLPNDRFSAERPEGSISTLTIQRTEQRDSAMYRCASSTRLAGPQETQYFGPGTRLLVL.

This clonotype was observed at least ten times. This chain uses TRBV7-6 with TRBJ2-7; 8 bases line up with TRBD1. The CDR3 is 15 amino acids. Germline V gene data show CDR1 as SGHVS and CDR2 as FNYEAQ. V dropped 5 bases and J dropped 1; count of bases not matched to a gene: 7. As DNA, the CDR3 is TGTGCCAGCAGCGCAGGGACAGGAGCTTCCTACGAGCAGTACTTC. Residues: CASSAGTGASYEQYF.

This clonotype has only a few counts. V gene TRBV15 combines with J gene TRBJ2-7; D uncertain. Germline CDR1 is LNHNV and CDR2 is YYDKDF (reference sequence). The CDR3 loop spans 14 amino acids. The ends were cut back, 0 bases at V and 2 bases at J, with 8 bases in the middle. The CDR3 DNA follows: TGTGCCACCAGCAGAGATCGCGTAACCTACGAGCAGTACTTC. Its protein is CATSRDRVTYEQYF.

This clonotype was counted between two and nine times. V is TRBV12-3 or TRBV12-4 and J is TRBJ2-5; no clear D gene. This CDR3 region has 12 residues. V was trimmed by 3 bases and J by 1 base, leaving 3 bases between them. In DNA, the CDR3 is TGTGCCAGCAGTTTCCTCCAAGAGACCCAGTACTTC. It encodes CASSFLQETQYF.

This chain joins TRBV7-2 and TRBJ2-3; TRBD2 agrees at 9 bases. With 5 bases clipped from V and 1 base from J, the junction kept 4 bases outside the gene matches. Germline lookup yields CDR1 SGHTA and CDR2 FQGNSA. This CDR3 contains 15 residues. CDR3 bases: TGTGCCAGCAGCGATCGACTAGCGGGCACAGATACGCAGTATTTT. Translating it yields CASSDRLAGTDTQYF.

This rearrangement joins TRBV27 to TRBJ1-6, with no clear D. The CDR3 is 13 residues long. Trimming removed 5 bases at V and 10 bases at J, with 12 bases between. Germline CDR1 and CDR2: MNHEY and SMNVEV (reference sequence). CDR3 in amino acids: CASSPVPRSPLHF. The CDR3 DNA is TGTGCCAGCAGTCCCGTTCCCAGGTCACCCCTCCACTTT.

This clonotype was seen at least ten times. The rearrangement links TRBV19 to TRBJ1-5; possible D gene TRBD1, 6 bases. Trimming pared 3 bases from V and 5 bases from J, leaving 14 bases between. The CDR3 runs 15 residues. In germline, CDR1 is LNHDA, CDR2 SQIVND (reference sequence). The CDR3: CASSIVLGGHQPQHF. DNA for the CDR3: TGTGCCAGTAGTATTGTTTTGGGGGGGCATCAGCCCCAGCATTTT.

This clonotype was picked up a small number of times. The V call is TRBV6-6, the J call TRBJ1-6; 8 bases map to TRBD1. CDR3 length equals 18 residues. Trimming took 2 bases from V and 0 from J; bases not matched to a gene: 6. Per the germline V gene, CDR1 is MNHNY and CDR2 is SVGAGI (reference sequence). The CDR3 here is CASSYLTGASSYNSPLHF. The CDR3, as DNA: TGTGCCAGCAGTTACCTGACAGGGGCCAGCTCCTATAATTCACCCCTCCACTTT.

This rearrangement joins TRBV12-3 or TRBV12-4 to TRBJ1-4, with 7 bases that match TRBD1. The CDR3 has 13 residues. J lost 8 bases, V lost 4 bases, and 4 bases had no gene match. The CDR3 here is CASSSTGEEKLFF. The CDR3 DNA reads TGTGCCAGCAGTTCTACAGGGGAAGAAAAACTGTTTTTT.

The V and J genes are TRBV12-3 or TRBV12-4 and TRBJ1-2, with TRBD1 as a possible D gene (6 bases). The CDR3 is 14 amino acids. With 8 bases removed from V and 8 bases from J, the gap between germline ends came to 21 bases. CDR3 DNA sequence: TGTGCCAGCTCTCAAGGAGGGGGGTGGGTCGGCTACACCTTC. Translation gives CASSQGGGWVGYTF.

The J gene is TRBJ1-1, the V gene TRBV7-2; 7 nucleotides agree with TRBD1. CDR1 is SGHTA and CDR2 is FQGNSA in the germline V gene. This CDR3 contains 16 residues. The ends lost 1 base at V and 1 base at J; junction bases unmatched: 6. The CDR3 protein is CASSLVPTGPNTEAFF. CDR3 in DNA: TGTGCCAGCAGCTTAGTTCCGACAGGGCCGAACACTGAAGCTTTCTTT.

This clonotype was found many times. The chain has TRBV2 and TRBJ2-3; D remains unclear. Germline values: CDR1 SNHLY, CDR2 FYNNEI. The V end lost 3 bases, the J end lost 0 bases, and 13 bases lay between the germline ends. This CDR3 contains 16 residues. The CDR3 DNA reads TGTGCCAGCAGTGATCCCGTCTTGGATAGCACAGATACGCAGTATTTT. Protein sequence: CASSDPVLDSTDTQYF.

This clonotype has ten or more counts. The CDR3 reads CASSADRASYNEQFF. DNA of the CDR3: TGTGCCAGCAGCGCGGACAGGGCCTCCTACAATGAGCAGTTCTTC. This sequence joins TRBV7-6 and TRBJ2-1, with 8 bases aligning to TRBD1. J gave up 0 bases and V 5 bases, and 3 bases lay outside the gene matches. The CDR3 loop spans 15 amino acids. Germline values: CDR1 SGHVS, CDR2 FNYEAQ.

V and J are TRBV4-1 and TRBJ2-1; no clear D. Trimming removed 0 bases at V and 10 bases at J, with 22 bases between. Germline loops: CDR1 MGHRA, CDR2 YSYEKL. The CDR3 length is 17 residues. The CDR3 DNA is TGCGCCAGCAGCCAAGAGGGCACGCTGCGGCGGCTGGAGGAGCAGTTCTTC. Protein product: CASSQEGTLRRLEEQFF.

The rearrangement joins TRBV10-2 to TRBJ1-2; the D gene is possibly TRBD1 (5 bases). CDR1 is WSHSY, CDR2 SAAADI, per germline. V was clipped by 8 bases and J by 8 bases, with 15 bases between them. The CDR3 is made up of 12 amino acids. The CDR3 loop is CASGWGVEGYTF. The CDR3 nucleotides are TGCGCCAGCGGGTGGGGGGTTGAGGGCTACACCTTC.

The V call is TRBV7-9, the J call TRBJ2-3, with D maybe TRBD2 (5 bases). The ends were cut back, 5 bases at V and 2 bases at J, with 20 bases in the middle. CDR1 and CDR2 (germline): SEHNR, FQNEAQ (reference sequence). This CDR3 region has 17 residues. This chain's CDR3 is CASSHYVSGENTDTQYF. In nucleotides, the CDR3 is TGTGCCAGCAGCCATTACGTGAGCGGAGAGAACACAGATACGCAGTATTTT.

This CDR3 is CASSMVAKNIQYF. CDR3 bases: TGTGCCAGTAGTATGGTGGCCAAAAACATTCAGTACTTC. The chain uses TRBV19 and TRBJ2-4; D gene ambiguous. The CDR3 spans 13 residues. CDR1 LNHDA and CDR2 SQIVND come from the germline V gene (reference sequence). V lost 3 bases and J 1 base, leaving 4 bases between the germline ends.

The V call is TRBV9, the J call TRBJ2-2, with D uncertain. The V end was cut by 3 bases, the J end by 5 bases, with 23 bases between. Looked up from germline, CDR1 is SGDLS and CDR2 is YYNGEE. The CDR3 totals 18 residues. This CDR3 reads CASSDQPTAVPRTGELFF. The CDR3 DNA reads as TGTGCCAGCAGCGATCAACCCACGGCCGTCCCGAGGACCGGGGAGCTGTTTTTT.

This clonotype was counted a few times. The chain uses TRBV28 and TRBJ2-3, with 10 bases identical to TRBD2. Germline V gene data show CDR1 as MDHEN and CDR2 as SYDVKM. Trimming cost V 3 bases and J 5 bases; bases outside gene matches: 2. The CDR3 extends over 14 amino acids. This CDR3 is CASSLGLALDTQYF. The CDR3 nucleotides are TGTGCCAGCAGTTTGGGACTAGCGCTAGATACGCAGTATTTT.

This clonotype was observed a few times. The chain employs TRBV5-4 and TRBJ2-7; TRBD1 might be the D (5 bases). This CDR3 comprises 13 residues. Trimming removed 0 bases at V and 5 bases at J, with 9 bases between. Germline V gives CDR1 SGHNT, CDR2 YYREEE (reference sequence). The CDR3 sequence: CASSLGGSDEQYF. The CDR3 nucleotides read TGTGCCAGCAGCTTGGGGGGCTCGGACGAGCAGTACTTC.

The chain recombines TRBV5-4 with TRBJ1-1, with no clear D. The V gene's germline CDR1 is SGHNT and CDR2 YYREEE (reference sequence). V lost 10 bases, J lost 0 bases, and 10 bases lay in between. This CDR3 region has 12 residues. CDR3 region: CAVPGLNTEAFF. The CDR3 DNA reads as TGTGCCGTCCCGGGGTTGAACACTGAAGCTTTCTTT.

This clonotype was seen a handful of times. The V gene is TRBV27, the J gene TRBJ2-1, with D unresolved. CDR3 length equals 13 residues. The V end lost 4 bases, the J end lost 3 bases, and 7 bases lay between the germline ends. The V gene's germline CDR1 is MNHEY and CDR2 SMNVEV (reference sequence). DNA for the CDR3: TGTGCCAGCAGTTCCTCACACTACAATGAGCAGTTCTTC. The encoded protein is CASSSSHYNEQFF.

The sample holds many counts of this clonotype. The CDR3 is CASSLFPLGSSYNSPLHF. The CDR3 nucleotides are TGTGCCAGCAGCTTGTTCCCCCTTGGGAGCTCCTATAATTCACCCCTCCACTTT. The chain combines TRBV5-6 with TRBJ1-6; D unclear. The CDR3 loop spans 18 amino acids. The ends were cut back, 1 base at V and 0 bases at J, with 14 bases in the middle. Germline CDR1 reads SGHDT; CDR2 reads YYEEEE.

This clonotype was detected ten times or more. This chain connects TRBV7-9 to TRBJ2-1; a possible D gene is TRBD1 (5 bases). Trimming removed 1 base at V and 6 bases at J, with 7 bases between. The CDR3 runs 13 residues. CDR1 and CDR2 from the germline V gene are SEHNR and FQNEAQ (reference sequence). The CDR3 DNA is TGTGCCAGCAGCTTAGAGGGGTCCAATGAGCAGTTCTTC. Its translation: CASSLEGSNEQFF.